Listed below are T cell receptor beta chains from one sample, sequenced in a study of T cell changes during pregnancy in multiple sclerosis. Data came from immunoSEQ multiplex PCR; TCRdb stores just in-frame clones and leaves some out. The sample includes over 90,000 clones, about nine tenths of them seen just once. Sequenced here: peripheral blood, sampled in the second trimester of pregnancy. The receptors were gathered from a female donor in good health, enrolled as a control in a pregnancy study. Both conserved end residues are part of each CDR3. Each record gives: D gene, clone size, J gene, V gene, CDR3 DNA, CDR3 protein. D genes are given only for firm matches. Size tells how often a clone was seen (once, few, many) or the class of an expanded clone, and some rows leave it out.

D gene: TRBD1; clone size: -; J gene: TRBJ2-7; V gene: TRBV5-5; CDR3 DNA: TGTGCCAGCAGCCCCGACAGGGACGAGCAGTACTTC; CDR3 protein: CASSPDRDEQYF
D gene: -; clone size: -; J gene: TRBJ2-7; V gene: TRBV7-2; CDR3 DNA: TGTGCCAGCAGCTTATTCAGAACGCGGAAAAGCGACGAGCAGTACTTC; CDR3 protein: CASSLFRTRKSDEQYF
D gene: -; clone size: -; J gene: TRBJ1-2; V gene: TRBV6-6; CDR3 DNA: TGTGCCAGCAGTTGGTTGGCGGGCGAGAATGGCTACACCTTC; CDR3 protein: CASSWLAGENGYTF
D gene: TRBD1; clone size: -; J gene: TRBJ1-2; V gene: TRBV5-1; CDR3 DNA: TGCGCCAGCAGCAAGGACAGGGCCTATGGCTACACCTTC; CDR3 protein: CASSKDRAYGYTF
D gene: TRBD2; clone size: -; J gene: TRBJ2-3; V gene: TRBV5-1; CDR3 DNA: TGCGCCAGCAGCTTGTCGGGCCTTGGGGGGGACACAGCGGGGGGCAAGGCAGATACGCAGTATTTT; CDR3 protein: CASSLSGLGGDTAGGKADTQYF
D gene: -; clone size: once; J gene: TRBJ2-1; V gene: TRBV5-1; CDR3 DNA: TGCGCCAGCAGCTTGGGCCCGGGTTGGAACAATGAGCAGTTCTTC; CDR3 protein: CASSLGPGWNNEQFF
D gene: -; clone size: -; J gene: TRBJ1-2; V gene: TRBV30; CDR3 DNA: TGTGCCTGGAGTGTATTGGGCCGGCGCTATGGCTACACCTTC; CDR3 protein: CAWSVLGRRYGYTF
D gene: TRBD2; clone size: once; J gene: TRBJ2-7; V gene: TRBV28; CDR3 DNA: TGTGCCAGCAGCCGGAGGACTAGCGGTACCTACGAGCAGTACTTC; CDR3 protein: CASSRRTSGTYEQYF
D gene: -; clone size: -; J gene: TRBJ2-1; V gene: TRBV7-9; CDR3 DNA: TGTGCCAGCAGCTTAGAGGCGGGGACCACCTACAATGAGCAGTTCTTC; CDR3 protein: CASSLEAGTTYNEQFF
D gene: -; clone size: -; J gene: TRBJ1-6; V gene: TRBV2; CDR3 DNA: TGTGCCAGCACCCCCGGGACAACCCACTCGGCCCTCCACTTT; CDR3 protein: CASTPGTTHSALHF
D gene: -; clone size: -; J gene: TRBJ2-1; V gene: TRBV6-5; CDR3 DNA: TGTGCCAGCAGTTCCTCCGCTTGGGGCGATGAGCAGTTCTTC; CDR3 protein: CASSSSAWGDEQFF